This section outlines one T cell receptor (beta chain) sequence together with its context. This sample is drawn from a study of blood T cell repertoires in COVID-19. About the study: Spain, Italy and the United States supplied samples that represented acute and convalescent COVID-19.

Trimming cost V 4 bases and J 7 bases; bases outside gene matches: 8. The CDR3 extends over 16 amino acids. CDR1 is MNHEY and CDR2 is SVGAGI in the germline V gene. Per the original methods: Reference gene primers were amplified, and this amplification served to estimate nucleated cell counts. Clones were read by immunoSEQ multiplex PCR, and TCRdb kept only the in-frame ones, dropping some. V, J and clone size reflect that table, while D and trimming were determined from the DNA. This sample has 120,000 or so clones, with 55% to 75% found just once. The receptor comes from a human donor with acute or convalescent COVID-19. The donor label of this sample is uncertain. Sequenced material: peripheral blood. The chain is built from TRBV6-5 and TRBJ2-1, with 12 bases lining up with TRBD2. As DNA, the CDR3 is TGTGCCAGCAGTTGGACTAGCGGGACCGGGGGAAATGAGCAGTTCTTC. Translated, it gives CASSWTSGTGGNEQFF.